This T cell receptor beta chain was identified during a study of monozygotic twins with cystic fibrosis. Study-wide background: Library input was about 3 micrograms of fragmented DNA, with roughly 15 PCR cycles. Overall study results and limits: The repertoire was suggested to be naive-dominated, clonality median around 0.0093. Shared CDR3 numbers were not associated with age, concordance or severity. J usage was most co-twin-similar in 8 of 16 pairs, V in 13.

Here immunoSEQ multiplex PCR was the method, and the copy in TCRdb shows in-frame clones only, minus some. The repertoire has just over 35,000 clones, over 80% of them found once; the top ten carry less than 0.2%. Remarks on this clone: The antigen is unknown.

The CDR3 has 14 amino acids. Germline CDR1 reads ENHRY; CDR2 reads SYGVKD. The V and J ends lost 1 base and 3 bases, in that order; junction bases with no gene match: 2. Sequencing input: blood. The clonotype comes from a boy aged 2 to 10 with cystic fibrosis. The chain is built from TRBV10-3 and TRBJ2-5; 7 nucleotides line up with TRBD2. The CDR3 spells CAISELGLEETQYF. The CDR3 coding sequence is TGTGCCATCAGTGAGTTAGGACTAGAAGAGACCCAGTACTTC.